This T cell receptor (beta chain) was sequenced in a study of PD-1 blockade in classical Hodgkin lymphoma. Study-wide points: Diversity similar to that of newly diagnosed patients was seen at baseline in complete responders. The repertoire differences lack a defined cause, possibly disease activity or prior therapy. Healthy donors reportedly exceeded newly diagnosed patients in baseline TCR diversity. CD4+ TCR diversity rose significantly by C4D1, and CD8+ TCR diversity did not.

The germline gives CDR1 SGHRS, CDR2 YFSETQ. The CDR3 loop spans 15 amino acids. The ends were cut back, 4 bases at V and 2 bases at J, with 16 bases in the middle. All patients relapsed after autologous stem cell transplantation, and brentuximab vedotin exposure varied. Produced via immunoSEQ multiplex PCR; TCRdb's table is partial and in-frame only. In the table there are roughly 150,000 clones, 78% of which are singletons. A note on this clone: Its antigen is still unknown.

J is TRBJ2-7 and V is TRBV5-1, with D maybe TRBD2 (5 bases). The TCR comes from a human donor with classical Hodgkin lymphoma. The specimen comprised peripheral blood mononuclear cells (PBMCs), sampled before the second cycle of nivolumab. Here the CDR3 reads CASSKEAQTAYEQYF. The CDR3 DNA reads as TGCGCCAGCAGCAAGGAGGCTCAGACGGCCTACGAGCAGTACTTC.